Listed here are 7 T cell receptor beta chains from one sample, sequenced in a study of blood T cell repertoires in COVID-19. Assay: immunoSEQ multiplex PCR; the TCRdb copy retains only in-frame clones and omits some. In the table there are about 30,000 clones, around 89% of which are singletons. The sample was peripheral blood. The receptors originated from a human donor in a cohort sampled during active COVID-19.

The chain couples TRBV28 to TRBJ1-1, with D perhaps TRBD1 (5 bases). Deletions cut 3 bases from V and 7 bases from J, with 15 bases between. Germline CDR1 is MDHEN and CDR2 is SYDVKM. The CDR3 loop spans 14 amino acids. Written as DNA, the CDR3 is TGTGCCAGCAGTTTTTTCAGGGAATACGGTGAAGCTTTCTTT. Amino acid sequence: CASSFFREYGEAFF.

This clone was observed a single time. CDR3 sequence reads: CASSLGAASGQETQYF. CDR3 DNA sequence: TGTGCCAGCAGCTTAGGGGCGGCTAGCGGCCAAGAGACCCAGTACTTC. V usage is TRBV7-9 and J usage is TRBJ2-5, with 7 bases that match TRBD2. Germline CDR1 SEHNR, CDR2 FQNEAQ (reference sequence). After removal of 1 base from V and 1 base from J, the junction contained 6 bases not matched to a gene. CDR3 length: 16 residues.

The chain carries TRBV27 and TRBJ1-6; 9 nucleotides agree with TRBD1. Germline V gene data show CDR1 as MNHEY and CDR2 as SMNVEV (reference sequence). CDR3 length: 13 residues. J was trimmed by 9 bases and V by 5 bases; bases with no gene match: 2. CDR3 region: CASSGDRVSPLHF. CDR3 in DNA: TGTGCCAGCAGTGGGGACAGGGTTTCACCCCTCCACTTT.

This clone was counted only a few times. V and J are TRBV2 and TRBJ1-5; 7 bases fit TRBD1. Germline lookup yields CDR1 SNHLY and CDR2 FYNNEI. There are 14 residues in the CDR3. V gave up 3 bases and J gave up 4 bases; unmatched junction bases: 3. Here the CDR3 reads CASSDLTGNQPQHF. The DNA of the CDR3 is TGTGCCAGCAGTGATTTGACAGGGAATCAGCCCCAGCATTTT.

The chain is built from TRBV13 and TRBJ1-2; TRBD1 matches at 8 bases. In germline, CDR1 is PRHDT, CDR2 FYEKMQ (reference sequence). V lost 5 bases and J lost 8; bases outside the gene matches: 10. This CDR3 region has 14 residues. The DNA of the CDR3 is TGTGCCAGCAGCAGCGTACAGGGGGTCCGGGGCTACACCTTC. It is translated as CASSSVQGVRGYTF.

This chain connects TRBV12-5 to TRBJ2-5; 7 positions match TRBD1. The CDR3 has 14 amino acids. The J segment lost 0 bases and the V segment lost 7 bases, leaving 5 bases of the junction unmatched. The V gene's germline CDR1 is LGHNT and CDR2 FRNRAP. CDR3 DNA: TGTGCTAGTGCCAAACAGGGGTACCAAGAGACCCAGTACTTC. Translation: CASAKQGYQETQYF.

This sequence joins TRBV5-1 and TRBJ2-5; 8 nucleotides line up with TRBD1. CDR1 is SGHRS, CDR2 YFSETQ, per germline. The CDR3 consists of 14 residues. V lost 3 bases to trimming and J lost 4 bases; unmatched junction nucleotides: 5. CDR3 residues: CASSSLTGGETQYF. The CDR3 DNA is TGCGCCAGCAGCTCCCTTACAGGGGGAGAGACCCAGTACTTC.